This is a list of T cell receptor beta chains from one sample in a study of shared clonotypes between healthy human individuals. The assay was immunoSEQ multiplex PCR, and TCRdb's table has in-frame clones only and misses some. Here the sample spans some 1 million clones, about 77% being singletons. Material: memory CD4+ T cells sorted from blood. The receptor set was obtained from a young man in good health. Each CDR3 is given with its conserved first and last residue. D genes are given only for firm matches. Some rows have no size entry. The others give once, few or many, or a class for an expanded clone.

D gene | J gene | clone size | V gene | CDR3 DNA | CDR3 protein
TRBD2 | TRBJ2-3 | . | TRBV9 | TGTGCCAGCAGCGAGGGTCCCGCCGGGACTAGAGGGTATTTT | CASSEGPAGTRGYF
. | TRBJ2-3 | few | TRBV28 | TGTGCCAGCAGAACAACCAGGGGAGATACGCAGTATTTT | CASRTTRGDTQYF
. | TRBJ1-4 | . | TRBV5-4 | TGTGCCAGCAGCTTAAATCCCAACCAGGCTAATGAAAAACTGTTTTTT | CASSLNPNQANEKLFF
. | TRBJ1-4 | . | TRBV11-2 | TGTGCCAGCAGCCTTTATAGGGGAGCAACTAATGAAAAACTGTTTTTT | CASSLYRGATNEKLFF
. | TRBJ2-3 | . | TRBV14 | TGTGCCAGCAGCCTGGAGAGAGGTTCTTACACAGATACGCAGTATTTT | CASSLERGSYTDTQYF
TRBD2 | TRBJ2-3 | . | TRBV6-5 | TGTGCCAGCATCCCCCTGGGGAGGGGCACAGATACGCAGTATTTT | CASIPLGRGTDTQYF
TRBD2 | TRBJ2-1 | . | TRBV11-2 | TGTGCCAGCAGCTTGACGAGCGGGACCTACAATGAGCAGTTCTTC | CASSLTSGTYNEQFF
. | TRBJ2-1 | . | TRBV30 | TGTGCCTGGACGTTGTCCAATGAGCAGTTCTTC | CAWTLSNEQFF
. | TRBJ2-3 | . | TRBV30 | TGTGCCTGGAGTATGACAAGGGCAGATACGCAGTATTTT | CAWSMTRADTQYF
. | TRBJ2-7 | . | TRBV14 | TGTGCCAGCAGCCGAAGCGGTGGCTCCTACGAGCAGTACTTC | CASSRSGGSYEQYF
. | TRBJ2-4 | . | TRBV30 | TGTGCCTGGAGTGGGGAAAACATTCAGTACTTC | CAWSGENIQYF
TRBD1 | TRBJ1-3 | . | TRBV18 | TGTGCCAGCTCCCCCGCTGGACAGGGACACTCTGGAAACACCATATATTTT | CASSPAGQGHSGNTIYF
. | TRBJ1-5 | once | TRBV7-9 | TGTGCCAGCAGCGAGGGCGCCTTACAGCCCCAGCATTTT | CASSEGALQPQHF
. | TRBJ2-1 | . | TRBV30 | TGTGCCTGGAGTGTGGGGGGTAGCTCCTACAATGAGCAGTTCTTC | CAWSVGGSSYNEQFF
. | TRBJ2-4 | . | TRBV4-1 | TGCGCCAGCAGCTTACTAGGAACCCCCAAAAACATTCAGTACTTC | CASSLLGTPKNIQYF
TRBD1 | TRBJ1-2 | . | TRBV7-2 | TGTGCCAGCAGCGAATTCCCCGGGACAGGGGGCCGGGGCTACACCTTC | CASSEFPGTGGRGYTF
. | TRBJ2-7 | few | TRBV5-1 | TGCGCCAGCAGTTACGGGTCCCTGAAACCAGACTCCTACGAGCAGTACTTC | CASSYGSLKPDSYEQYF
. | TRBJ2-7 | . | TRBV6-5 | TGTGCCAGCAGTGTTACAGGGGGGGGATCCTACGAGCAGTACTTC | CASSVTGGGSYEQYF
. | TRBJ2-1 | . | TRBV28 | TGTGCCAGCGGAACTAGCTACAATGAGCAGTTCTTC | CASGTSYNEQFF
TRBD2 | TRBJ2-1 | . | TRBV5-1 | TGCGCCAGCAGCGGACTAGCGGGGGGCCGAGGGAATGAGCAGTTCTTC | CASSGLAGGRGNEQFF
TRBD1 | TRBJ1-2 | few | TRBV10-1 | TGCGCCAGCAACCTGACAGGGAGGGGGTATGACCCTTTGCCTCACAACTATGGCTACACCTTC | CASNLTGRGYDPLPHNYGYTF
. | TRBJ1-1 | . | TRBV9 | TGTGCCAGCAGCCCATTCAGGGTTGTCGACACTGAAGCTTTCTTT | CASSPFRVVDTEAFF
. | TRBJ2-5 | few | TRBV7-7 | TGTGCTAGCAGCTTGCTGAGGGGGAGTAGTGAGACCCAGTACTTC | CASSLLRGSSETQYF
. | TRBJ2-5 | . | TRBV7-2 | TGTGCCAGCAGCTTCCGGACAATGGGGATGGAGACCCAGTACTTC | CASSFRTMGMETQYF
TRBD1 | TRBJ2-7 | . | TRBV27 | TGTGCCAGCAGTCGACAGGGCAGTGGGGTTTACGAGCAGTACTTC | CASSRQGSGVYEQYF
. | TRBJ1-5 | few | TRBV4-2 | TGTGCCAGCAGCCAAGGGACCTACAGGGAGAGCAATCAGCCCCAGCATTTT | CASSQGTYRESNQPQHF
. | TRBJ1-3 | few | TRBV28 | TGTGCCAGCAGTTTAAGGGTTAGCTCTGGAAACACCATATATTTT | CASSLRVSSGNTIYF
. | TRBJ1-2 | . | TRBV27 | TGTGCCAGCAGTTCGGGGGGGAACTATGGCTACACCTTC | CASSSGGNYGYTF
. | TRBJ2-5 | . | TRBV7-7 | TGTGCTAGCAGCTCACTACAGGGTGGAGAGACCCAGTACTTC | CASSSLQGGETQYF
. | TRBJ2-1 | . | TRBV5-4 | TGTGCCAGCAGCTTGGATGGCGGCACCCGTGGTAGTGAGCAGTTCTTC | CASSLDGGTRGSEQFF
. | TRBJ2-1 | . | TRBV27 | TGTGCCAGCAGTTTATTCCAGGGGATTGAGCAGTTCTTC | CASSLFQGIEQFF
. | TRBJ2-7 | few | TRBV12-5 | TGTGCTAGTTCTTCGCTCTACGAGCAGTACTTC | CASSSLYEQYF
. | TRBJ1-1 | . | TRBV18 | TGTGCCAGCTCACGGGCGGGAGGGACTGAAGCTTTCTTT | CASSRAGGTEAFF
. | TRBJ1-2 | . | TRBV2 | TGTGCCAGCAGCCCCCAGGAAATACGTGGCTACACCTTC | CASSPQEIRGYTF
. | TRBJ1-6 | few | TRBV6-6 | TGTGCCAGCAGACCCGACAGGTTGAATTCACCCCTCCACTTT | CASRPDRLNSPLHF
. | TRBJ2-3 | . | TRBV27 | TGTGCCAGCAGTATCAAGGGCGGACCCACCTATACGCAGTATTTT | CASSIKGGPTYTQYF
TRBD2 | TRBJ2-3 | . | TRBV9 | TGTGCCAGCAGCCCCCGGACTAGCGGTTGGGATACGCAGTATTTT | CASSPRTSGWDTQYF
. | TRBJ2-7 | . | TRBV5-1 | TGCGCCAGCAGCTCATCGACAGGAGGCCCCTACGAGCAGTACTTC | CASSSSTGGPYEQYF
. | TRBJ1-3 | . | TRBV2 | TGTGCCAGCTCCCTGGAAGGTGGTTCTGGAAACACCATATATTTT | CASSLEGGSGNTIYF
. | TRBJ1-4 | . | TRBV19 | TGTGCCAGTACCCGACCCCAGGGGAGGACTAATGAAAAACTGTTTTTT | CASTRPQGRTNEKLFF
TRBD2 | TRBJ2-7 | . | TRBV18 | TGTGCCAGCTCACGGGGACTAGCCTCCCACGAGCAGTACTTC | CASSRGLASHEQYF
TRBD1 | TRBJ2-1 | many | TRBV6-1 | TGTGCCAGCAGTGTACAGGGGACAAACAATGAGCAGTTCTTC | CASSVQGTNNEQFF
. | TRBJ1-2 | . | TRBV6-1 | TGTGCCAGCAGTGGCCTCTTCAGTAGGGATGGCTACACCTTC | CASSGLFSRDGYTF
TRBD2 | TRBJ2-5 | . | TRBV6-5 | TGTGCCAGCAGTTCTTCTAGCGGGGCCACACACTTC | CASSSSSGATHF
TRBD2 | TRBJ2-3 | . | TRBV28 | TGTGCCAGCAGTCCCATCACAACTCGACTAGCGGGAGGGTCTCGAGCGCAGTATTTT | CASSPITTRLAGGSRAQYF
. | TRBJ1-6 | . | TRBV27 | TGTGCCAGCAGAAAATGGCTTGAGAATTCACCCCTCCACTTT | CASRKWLENSPLHF
. | TRBJ2-3 | . | TRBV4-1 | TGCGCCAGCAGCGACTCCGGGACATACGCTAGCACAGATACGCAGTATTTT | CASSDSGTYASTDTQYF
. | TRBJ1-5 | . | TRBV9 | TGTGCCAGCAGCGGTTCCGGAGGGGGTCAGCCCCAGCATTTT | CASSGSGGGQPQHF
TRBD1 | TRBJ1-1 | . | TRBV6-5 | TGTGCCAGCAGTTACTCGAGGACAGGGAACACTGAAGCTTTCTTT | CASSYSRTGNTEAFF
TRBD2 | TRBJ2-1 | . | TRBV6-1 | TGTGCCAGCCAACTAACTAGCGGGGGGGCAAATGAGCAGTTCTTC | CASQLTSGGANEQFF
TRBD2 | TRBJ2-5 | . | TRBV27 | TGTGCCAGCAGTCCAACGTATAGCGGGGCGTACCAAGAGACCCAGTACTTC | CASSPTYSGAYQETQYF
. | TRBJ2-1 | . | TRBV15 | TGTGCCACCAGCAGAGATCGAGGTCTAGAGCAGTTCTTC | CATSRDRGLEQFF
. | TRBJ2-7 | . | TRBV28 | TGTGCCAGCAGTTTATCGGCCAGCGGCTCCTACGAGCAGTACTTC | CASSLSASGSYEQYF
TRBD1 | TRBJ1-1 | . | TRBV15 | TGTGCCATCAGAAGACAGGGCCGAGCTGAAGCTTTCTTT | CAIRRQGRAEAFF
. | TRBJ1-5 | many | TRBV10-3 | TGTGCCATCAGCGATCAGGGCGGCCAGCCCCAGCATTTT | CAISDQGGQPQHF
. | TRBJ2-7 | . | TRBV6-6 | TGTGCCAGCAGGGGGGTAGATTACGAGCAGTACTTC | CASRGVDYEQYF
TRBD1 | TRBJ2-1 | many | TRBV15 | TGTGCCACCAGCAGAGCCGGGACAGGGGTGAATGAGCAGTTCTTC | CATSRAGTGVNEQFF
. | TRBJ2-2 | . | TRBV5-4 | TGTGCCAGCAGCTTGGGCGGGTATGACACCGGGGAGCTGTTTTTT | CASSLGGYDTGELFF